Following are 32 T cell receptor beta chains from one sample sequenced in a study of T-cell reconstitution after alpha-beta-depleted transplantation in children. A TCRbeta library incorporating unique molecular identifiers was prepared. TCRdb re-analysed the PCR reads in MiXCR, keeping a single row per CDR3 protein. In the table there are hundreds of thousands of distinct CDR3 sequences, about 17% of which are singletons. This material consisted of PBMCs, mostly from graft donor cells, taken 360 days after TCRalphabeta/CD19-depleted stem cell transplant. These receptor sequences come from a male patient between 2 and 10 years old who had a stem cell transplant for acute lymphoblastic leukemia, so the T cells may come from the graft donor.

The chain is built from TRBV28 and TRBJ2-7; TRBD1 aligns across 10 bases. CDR3 length: 15 residues. J was trimmed by 4 bases and V by 8 bases; bases with no gene match: 11. Germline lookup yields CDR1 MDHEN and CDR2 SYDVKM. CDR3 residues: CASEQGGQGKYEQYF. CDR3 DNA sequence: TGTGCCAGCGAACAAGGGGGACAGGGGAAATACGAGCAGTACTTC.

This sequence joins TRBV3-1 and TRBJ2-1; the match to TRBD2 covers 12 bases. The CDR3 consists of 17 residues. Losses at the gene ends were 1 base for V and 4 bases for J; bases not matched to a gene: 5. Germline V CDR1 and CDR2: LGHDT, YNNKEL (reference sequence). In DNA form, the CDR3 reads TGTGCCAGCAGCCAAGGACTAGCGGGAGTGGGTTACAATGAGCAGTTCTTC. This translates into CASSQGLAGVGYNEQFF.

Ten or more counts support this clonotype. The J gene is TRBJ2-7, the V gene TRBV5-6, with 8 bases matching TRBD2. J lost 3 bases, V lost 4 bases, and 6 bases had no gene match. Germline V CDR1 and CDR2: SGHDT, YYEEEE. The CDR3 runs to 14 residues. CDR3 in DNA: TGTGCCAGCAGCGGGACTAGTTTTCTCTACGAGCAGTACTTC. It codes for CASSGTSFLYEQYF.

The V and J genes are TRBV12-3 or TRBV12-4 and TRBJ2-4, with 12 bases lining up with TRBD2. Unmatched junction bases numbered 10, after V lost 7 bases and J lost 9 bases. This CDR3 region has 15 residues. This chain's CDR3 is CASTPGLAGVGIQYF. Here the CDR3 DNA reads TGTGCCAGCACCCCGGGACTAGCGGGTGTGGGCATTCAGTACTTC.

A note on this clonotype: Its ends do not fully match the called genes, so a read error is possible. This chain links TRBV18 with TRBJ2-7; no firm D call. The CDR3 totals 13 residues. In germline, CDR1 is KGHSH, CDR2 LQKENI. The CDR3 reads CASSARSLGPEDF. The CDR3 DNA reads as TGTGCCAGCTCAGCAAGGTCATTAGGACCTGAGGACTTC.

This clonotype was found a few times. The chain is built from TRBV20-1 and TRBJ2-1; TRBD2 agrees at 8 bases. The CDR3 loop spans 13 amino acids. The V gene's germline CDR1 is DFQATT and CDR2 SNEGSKA (reference sequence). V lost 0 bases to trimming and J lost 13 bases; unmatched junction nucleotides: 8. CDR3 in DNA: TGCAGTGCTAGAGACACGAGAGCGGGAGACCAGTTCTTC. Amino acids: CSARDTRAGDQFF.

A few counts support this clonotype. For the CDR3, the DNA is TGCAGTGCTAGTGACTACGAGCAGTACTTC. This translates into CSASDYEQYF. The chain recombines TRBV20-1 with TRBJ2-7, with D unresolved. The V gene lost 3 bases and the J gene lost 3 bases, with 3 bases spanning the gap. CDR1 and CDR2 from the germline V gene are DFQATT and SNEGSKA (reference sequence). The CDR3 runs 10 residues.

The chain links TRBV29-1 to TRBJ2-5, with TRBD2 as a possible D gene (7 bases). The CDR3 is 14 amino acids. Germline loops: CDR1 SQVTM, CDR2 ANQGSEA. Deletions cut 6 bases from V and 4 bases from J, with 18 bases between. In DNA, the CDR3 is TGCAGCGTCCACCGTCGCGGGGGCAGAGAGACCCAGTACTTC. Residues: CSVHRRGGRETQYF.

This chain links TRBV18 with TRBJ1-1, with 10 bases identical to TRBD1. There are 15 residues in the CDR3. V trimming: 3 bases; J trimming: 1 base; junction bases outside the gene matches: 2. Germline V gene sequence: CDR1 KGHSH, CDR2 LQKENI. CDR3 sequence (DNA): TGTGCCAGCTCACCGGGACAGGGGACGAACACTGAAGCTTTCTTT. This gives the protein CASSPGQGTNTEAFF.

This clonotype has only a few counts. The V call is TRBV12-3 or TRBV12-4, the J call TRBJ1-6; the match to TRBD1 covers 9 bases. This CDR3 has 14 residues. Trimming at V came to 6 bases and at J to 5 bases, leaving 2 bases not matched to a gene. CDR3 amino acids: CASRRTGDNSPLHF. CDR3 DNA sequence: TGTGCCAGCAGGAGGACAGGGGATAATTCACCCCTCCACTTT.

The chain joins TRBV7-9 to TRBJ2-1; D is ambiguous. CDR1 SEHNR and CDR2 FQNEAQ come from the germline V gene (reference sequence). This CDR3 comprises 15 residues. Trimming took off 0 bases at V and 8 bases at J, with 14 bases between the two ends. CDR3 residues: CASSLAYLRYDEQFF. The CDR3 DNA reads as TGTGCCAGCAGCTTAGCATACCTCCGGTACGATGAGCAGTTCTTC.

The chain couples TRBV7-2 to TRBJ2-3; TRBD2 aligns across 9 bases. This CDR3 comprises 15 residues. Germline V gives CDR1 SGHTA, CDR2 FQGNSA. J was trimmed by 4 bases and V by 1 base; bases with no gene match: 3. CDR3 sequence: CASSLGGRASDTQYF. The CDR3 DNA sequence: TGTGCCAGCAGCTTAGGCGGGAGGGCCTCAGATACGCAGTATTTT.

The chain links TRBV6-2 or TRBV6-3 to TRBJ2-3; D may be TRBD1 (5 bases). Germline assignment: CDR1 MNHEY and CDR2 SVGEGT. V was cut by 2 bases and J by 2 bases, with 17 bases left in between. There are 17 residues in the CDR3. Here the CDR3 reads CASSYIHRQKDTDTQYF. The CDR3, as DNA: TGTGCCAGCAGTTACATTCATAGACAGAAAGACACAGATACGCAGTATTTT.

This clonotype turned up a few times. The chain has TRBV15 and TRBJ2-3, with 7 nucleotides matching TRBD1. This CDR3 has 14 residues. The germline V gene has CDR1 LNHNV and CDR2 YYDKDF (reference sequence). V was clipped by 2 bases and J by 4 bases; unmatched bases: 3. The CDR3 sequence: CATSRPDRPDTQYF. CDR3 sequence (DNA): TGTGCCACCAGCAGACCGGACAGGCCAGATACGCAGTATTTT.

CDR3 in DNA: TGTGCCAGCAGTACTGGGGACGGGCGCTCCTACGAGCAGTACTTC. Translating it yields CASSTGDGRSYEQYF. The V and J genes are TRBV6-5 and TRBJ2-7; the D gene could be TRBD1 or TRBD2 (5 bases each). V shed 5 bases and J shed 0 bases, with 14 bases lying between them. From germline, CDR1 is MNHEY and CDR2 SVGAGI. The CDR3 covers 15 residues.

This clonotype was detected only a few times. The rearrangement joins TRBV6-2 or TRBV6-3 to TRBJ1-1; possibly TRBD1 for D (5 bases). Trimming removed 6 bases at V and 3 bases at J, with 26 bases between. CDR3 length: 18 residues. Per the germline V gene, CDR1 is MNHEY and CDR2 is SVGEGT. CDR3 bases: TGTGCCAGCAGCAAAAACGTCCAGGCTGGTACAGGAGACACTGAAGCTTTCTTT. This encodes CASSKNVQAGTGDTEAFF.

This chain links TRBV7-2 with TRBJ2-2; no firm D call. V dropped 4 bases and J dropped 4 bases, with 10 bases sitting between them. CDR1 is SGHTA, CDR2 FQGNSA, per germline. There are 14 residues in the CDR3. The CDR3 sequence is CASSWTALTGELFF. CDR3 nucleotides: TGTGCCAGCAGCTGGACGGCCCTCACCGGGGAGCTGTTTTTT.

To note about this clonotype: Because the CDR3 is missing its conserved closing phenylalanine or tryptophan, this is likely a read error. The V and J genes are TRBV5-1 and TRBJ2-1; 9 nucleotides agree with TRBD1. CDR1 and CDR2 (germline): SGHRS, YFSETQ. The CDR3 consists of 15 residues. Trimming at V came to 4 bases and at J to 6 bases, leaving 8 bases not matched to a gene. Here the CDR3 reads CASSGGQGVFNEQFL. DNA of the CDR3: TGCGCCAGCAGCGGGGGACAGGGTGTGTTCAATGAGCAGTTCTTA.

The rearrangement uses TRBV6-5 and TRBJ2-3; D possibly corresponds to TRBD1 (5 bases). There are 14 residues in the CDR3. Per the germline V gene, CDR1 is MNHEY and CDR2 is SVGAGI. Deletions cut 0 bases from V and 5 bases from J, with 9 bases between. CDR3: CASSYSPGKDTQYF. The CDR3 region has the DNA TGTGCCAGCAGTTACTCGCCAGGGAAAGATACGCAGTATTTT.

The chain recombines TRBV29-1 with TRBJ2-1; the match to TRBD2 covers 10 bases. CDR3 length equals 15 residues. Germline-derived CDR1 and CDR2 are SQVTM and ANQGSEA. The ends lost 6 bases at V and 9 bases at J; junction bases unmatched: 14. The chain's CDR3 is CSVETSGEAQGEQFF. The CDR3 DNA reads as TGCAGCGTGGAAACTAGCGGGGAAGCTCAGGGTGAGCAGTTCTTC.

This clonotype turned up a few times. The chain carries TRBV28 and TRBJ2-5; D remains ambiguous. The CDR3 covers 13 residues. V was trimmed by 3 bases and J by 4 bases, leaving 9 bases between them. CDR1 and CDR2 (germline): MDHEN, SYDVKM. Written as DNA, the CDR3 is TGTGCCAGCAGTTTCGGTAGTATAGAGACCCAGTACTTC. Translated, it gives CASSFGSIETQYF. Full variable domain (outside the CDR3, taken from reference TRBV28 and TRBJ2-5): DVKVTQSSRYLVKRTGEKVFLECVQDMDHENMFWYRQDPGLGLRLIYFSYDVKMKEKGDIPEGYSVSREKKERFSLILESASTNQTSMYLCASSFGSIETQYFGPGTRLLVL.

This clonotype showed up just a few times. This chain uses TRBV20-1 with TRBJ2-7; possibly TRBD1 for D (6 bases). CDR3 length equals 14 residues. Trimming left V 0 bases short and J 6 bases short, with 15 bases between. Germline V gene lookup returns CDR1 DFQATT and CDR2 SNEGSKA (reference sequence). CDR3 residues: CSARDPGTLGEQYF. The CDR3 region has the DNA TGCAGTGCTAGAGATCCCGGGACACTCGGCGAGCAGTACTTC.

This clonotype was counted between two and nine times. J is TRBJ2-5 and V is TRBV7-8, with 9 positions matching TRBD1. V was pared by 5 bases and J by 5 bases, with 6 bases of the junction left unmatched. The CDR3 has 14 amino acids. CDR1 and CDR2 (germline): SGHVS, FQNEAQ. The CDR3 DNA reads as TGTGCCAGCAGCCCGGACAGGGGAGTGGAGACCCAGTACTTC. Its translation is CASSPDRGVETQYF.

There are a few counts of this clonotype. The chain employs TRBV6-1 and TRBJ2-2; perhaps D is TRBD1 or TRBD2 (6 bases each). The germline gives CDR1 MNHNS, CDR2 SASEGT. Trimming shortened V by 6 bases and J by 5 bases, and 13 bases separated the two germline ends. The CDR3 runs to 14 residues. CDR3 sequence: CASREGTPTGELFF. In nucleotides, the CDR3 is TGTGCCAGCAGGGAGGGGACACCTACCGGGGAGCTGTTTTTT.

This clonotype was observed a few times. The rearrangement joins TRBV7-8 to TRBJ2-2, with D perhaps TRBD1 or TRBD2 (5 bases each). The germline V and J ends were trimmed by 2 bases and 7 bases, with 8 bases remaining between them. CDR1 and CDR2 from the germline V gene are SGHVS and FQNEAQ. The CDR3 is 13 amino acids. The CDR3 sequence: CASSLFGGGELFF. CDR3 DNA sequence: TGTGCCAGCAGCTTATTTGGGGGCGGGGAGCTGTTTTTT.

This clonotype was found many times. This chain connects TRBV10-3 to TRBJ2-7; D might be TRBD1 (6 bases). The CDR3 totals 14 residues. Deletions cut 4 bases from V and 4 bases from J, with 14 bases between. Germline CDR1 ENHRY, CDR2 SYGVKD. CDR3 amino acids: CAISGGQSGYEQYF. CDR3 in DNA: TGTGCCATCAGTGGTGGACAGTCAGGGTACGAGCAGTACTTC.

The CDR3 region has the DNA TGTGCCAGCAGCGTAGTGGCTAGCGGGATATACAATGAGCAGTTCTTC. Its protein product is CASSVVASGIYNEQFF. The gene calls are TRBV9 and TRBJ2-1; 9 positions agree with TRBD2. J lost 4 bases, V lost 0 bases, and 5 bases had no gene match. Per the germline V gene, CDR1 is SGDLS and CDR2 is YYNGEE. The CDR3 spans 16 residues.

This clonotype was seen more than once but under ten times. The chain couples TRBV20-1 to TRBJ2-2; the D is unclear. The CDR3 contains 13 residues. Trimming took off 6 bases at V and 8 bases at J, with 16 bases between the two ends. In germline, CDR1 is DFQATT, CDR2 SNEGSKA (reference sequence). CDR3 protein: CSARVGGIGELFF. The DNA for the CDR3 is TGCAGTGCCCGAGTCGGTGGGATAGGGGAGCTGTTTTTT.

A few counts support this clonotype. V and J are TRBV2 and TRBJ2-1; 7 bases map to TRBD1. The CDR3 length is 19 residues. Germline V CDR1 and CDR2: SNHLY, FYNNEI. The ends lost 7 bases at V and 0 bases at J; junction bases unmatched: 18. The CDR3 is CASTASGQRKGSSYNEQFF. In DNA, the CDR3 is TGTGCCAGCACTGCCTCGGGACAGCGCAAAGGAAGCTCCTACAATGAGCAGTTCTTC. Looking up the rest from reference TRBV2 and TRBJ2-1 gives the full variable domain: EPEVTQTPSHQVTQMGQEVILRCVPISNHLYFYWYRQILGQKVEFLVSFYNNEISEKSEIFDDQFSVERPDGSNFTLKIRSTKLEDSAMYFCASTASGQRKGSSYNEQFFGPGTRLTVL.

The chain is built from TRBV4-1 and TRBJ2-3, with D maybe TRBD1 (6 bases). Deletions cut 0 bases from V and 6 bases from J, with 16 bases between. CDR3 length: 16 residues. The germline V gene has CDR1 MGHRA and CDR2 YSYEKL. CDR3 loop: CASSQDVGTRGDTQYF. CDR3 DNA: TGCGCCAGCAGCCAAGATGTCGGGACGAGGGGGGATACGCAGTATTTT.

The table lists this clonotype with a few counts. V and J are TRBV19 and TRBJ1-4, with D unresolved. The V end was cut by 5 bases, the J end by 7 bases, with 8 bases between. CDR3 length: 12 amino acids. From germline, CDR1 is LNHDA and CDR2 SQIVND (reference sequence). The CDR3 protein is CASSGLAEKLFF. DNA of the CDR3: TGTGCCAGTAGTGGTTTGGCTGAAAAACTGTTTTTT.

The chain has TRBV5-1 and TRBJ2-1; a possible D gene is TRBD2 (5 bases). CDR1 SGHRS and CDR2 YFSETQ come from the germline V gene. CDR3 length equals 13 residues. V was shortened by 0 bases and J by 6 bases, with 7 bases between the two germline ends. As DNA, the CDR3 is TGCGCCAGCAGCTTGGCGGGGTTCAATGAGCAGTTCTTC. Translating it yields CASSLAGFNEQFF.